The clone carrying this T cell receptor (beta chain) has just a few counts. Its antigen remains unidentified. Via MiXCR, TCRdb re-called the 5' RACE reads, giving one row per CDR3 protein. The sample yields 450,000 to 650,000 distinct CDR3 sequences, roughly 21% seen once. The source of the sample is a study of T-cell memory formation after mild COVID-19. Study observations and caveats: Balance between CD4 and CD8 was seen in clones contracting day 15 to 85, and a CD4+ lean was seen in later expanders.

This clonotype originated in an adult woman who had mild COVID-19 (a few samples of this study predate the infection). Cell type and time point are not known. Material for sequencing was PBMCs or a T cell subset sorted from them (not recorded which).

DNA of the CDR3: TGTGCCAGCAGTTTATCACGAGGGACACGGGACCAAAAACTGTTTTTT. Translation gives CASSLSRGTRDQKLFF. The chain has TRBV12-3 or TRBV12-4 and TRBJ1-4; the D gene is possibly TRBD1 (6 bases). V was cut by 2 bases and J by 9 bases, with 19 bases left in between. This CDR3 has 16 residues.